The 23 T cell receptor beta chains listed next were all sequenced from one sample in a study of tumor and adjacent non-tumor tissue in lung cancer. No cell sorting was done before RNA was extracted from the tissue. TCRbeta libraries were built with three rounds of nested PCR, modified from ARM-PCR. In TCRdb, the multiplex PCR reads were re-called with MiXCR into one record per CDR3 protein. Of 120,000 or so distinct CDR3 sequences listed, 66% are singletons. The sample taken for sequencing was lung tumor tissue. These receptor sequences come from a man aged 25-45 years with non-small cell lung cancer.

At least ten counts were recorded for this clonotype. This chain links TRBV2 with TRBJ2-5; a possible D gene is TRBD2 (6 bases). V lost 4 bases and J 2 bases, leaving 8 bases between the germline ends. There are 13 residues in the CDR3. Per the germline V gene, CDR1 is SNHLY and CDR2 is FYNNEI. CDR3: CASSGSGQETQYF. CDR3 coding DNA: TGTGCCAGCAGTGGTAGCGGTCAAGAGACCCAGTACTTC.

Remarks on this clonotype: A junction boundary mismatches the germline segment, possibly from a read error. The chain uses TRBV24-1 and TRBJ2-2; 8 bases are a match to TRBD1. CDR1 is KGHDR, CDR2 SFDVKD, per germline. This CDR3 contains 14 residues. Here the CDR3 reads CATSDRGTTGELSF. CDR3 DNA sequence: TGTGCTACCAGCGACAGGGGTACCACCGGGGAGCTGTCTTTT.

This clonotype was observed at least ten times. The chain uses TRBV6-2 or TRBV6-3 and TRBJ2-1; TRBD1 aligns across 7 bases. Trimming removed 7 bases from V and 1 base from J; junction bases left unmatched: 10. Per germline, CDR1 MNHEY and CDR2 SVGEGT. This CDR3 is built from 16 residues. The DNA for the CDR3 is TGTGCCAGCACCCACAGGGGCCGACTTTCCTACAATGAGCAGTTCTTC. Translated, it gives CASTHRGRLSYNEQFF.

Notes on this clonotype: A much larger clone lies one base from this, so it may be a read error. CDR3 nucleotides: TGCAGTGCTAGAATCCGAGGTGAGAGAGGGAACACTAAAGCTTTCTTT. Protein product: CSARIRGERGNTKAFF. This sequence joins TRBV20-1 and TRBJ1-1; D call uncertain. Germline CDR1 DFQATT, CDR2 SNEGSKA (reference sequence). The CDR3 contains 16 residues.

Turning to this clonotype: Being one base from a much bigger clone, this may be a read error. CDR3 DNA: TGCAGCTCCCTGGTCCTGGGTCAGCTGATTTTT. Protein sequence: CSSLVLGQLIF. The chain is built from TRBV29-1 and TRBJ2-2, with unresolved D. The CDR3 contains 11 residues. The germline gives CDR1 SQVTM, CDR2 ANQGSEA.

Concerning this clonotype itself: At one of its ends the junction is not consistent with the germline gene, which may arise from a read error. The V gene is TRBV4-2, the J gene TRBJ1-1, with D unclear. The CDR3 has 13 amino acids. CDR1 LGHNA and CDR2 YNFKEQ come from the germline V gene. The CDR3 region is CASSQWGGTEAYF. The CDR3 DNA reads TGTGCCAGCAGTCAATGGGGAGGTACTGAAGCTTACTTT.

This chain links TRBV5-5 with TRBJ2-7; D may be TRBD1 (5 bases). Looked up from germline, CDR1 is SGHKS and CDR2 is YYEKEE (reference sequence). Trimming shortened V by 6 bases and J by 0 bases, and 13 bases separated the two germline ends. The CDR3 is 14 residues long. The CDR3 region is CASNLWTLSYEQYF. CDR3 DNA sequence: TGTGCCAGCAACCTTTGGACACTCTCCTACGAGCAGTACTTC.

The V gene is TRBV7-9, the J gene TRBJ1-3; unclear D gene. The CDR3 spans 16 residues. The V gene's germline CDR1 is SEHNR and CDR2 FQNEAQ (reference sequence). Trimming took 0 bases from V and 0 from J, leaving 9 bases between them. The CDR3, as DNA: TGTGCCAGCAGCTTAGCTTACTCGGACTCTGGAAACACCATATATTTT. Its translation: CASSLAYSDSGNTIYF. The whole variable domain, remainder taken from reference TRBV7-9 and TRBJ1-3, is DTGVSQNPRHKITKRGQNVTFRCDPISEHNRLYWYRQTLGQGPEFLTYFQNEAQLEKSRLLSDRFSAERPKGSFSTLEIQRTEQGDSAMYLCASSLAYSDSGNTIYFGEGSWLTVV.

This clonotype has a handful of counts. The CDR3 coding sequence is TGTGCCAGCAGTGTCCCACCGGGCAGGGGGACCACTGAAGCTTTCTTT. This gives the protein CASSVPPGRGTTEAFF. The rearrangement joins TRBV6-1 to TRBJ1-1, with 7 bases lining up with TRBD1. In germline, CDR1 is MNHNS, CDR2 SASEGT. J was trimmed by 4 bases and V by 4 bases; bases with no gene match: 12. The CDR3 runs 16 residues.

This clonotype was observed many times. V is TRBV29-1 and J is TRBJ2-1; tentative D call: TRBD2 (6 bases). The germline CDR1 and CDR2 sequences are SQVTM and ANQGSEA. V dropped 6 bases and J dropped 0 bases, with 15 bases sitting between them. The CDR3 extends over 15 amino acids. The CDR3, as DNA: TGCAGCGTCCCTCGACCGACTAGCTCCTACAATGAGCAGTTCTTC. It specifies CSVPRPTSSYNEQFF.

About this clonotype itself: A single base separates this from a much larger clone, so it may be a read error. J is TRBJ2-1 and V is TRBV6-2 or TRBV6-3; 8 bases match TRBD1. The CDR3 runs 13 residues. V lost 7 bases to trimming and J lost 9 bases; unmatched junction nucleotides: 8. CDR1 is MNHEY, CDR2 SVGEGT, per germline. The CDR3 protein is CASNLGQGSEQFF. The CDR3, as DNA: TGTGCCAGCAACCTAGGACAGGGCAGTGAGCAGTTCTTC.

On this clonotype: Since a much larger clone is just one base distant, this may be a read error. The rearrangement links TRBV5-5 to TRBJ2-1; tentatively, D is TRBD1 or TRBD2 (5 bases each). This CDR3 is 15 amino acids long. Germline CDR1 reads SGHKS; CDR2 reads YYEKEE (reference sequence). The CDR3 DNA sequence: TGTGTCAGCAGCCGGGACGTGAGCTCCTACAATGAGCAGTTCTTC. Protein: CVSSRDVSSYNEQFF.

This clonotype occurred a few times. This is likely a read error, given that the CDR3 carries no conserved phenylalanine or tryptophan at its end. The chain combines TRBV20-1 with TRBJ2-3, with 7 bases identical to TRBD1. The germline gives CDR1 DFQATT, CDR2 SNEGSKA (reference sequence). This CDR3 spans 15 amino acids. Trimming at V came to 0 bases and at J to 5 bases, leaving 8 bases not matched to a gene. CDR3 coding DNA: TGCAGTGCTAGAGATTCACAGGGGTTTGGAGATACGCAGTATCTT. It specifies CSARDSQGFGDTQYL.

Comments on this clonotype: This may stem from a read error, because a much larger clone lies one nucleotide away. V usage is TRBV4-3 and J usage is TRBJ2-7; tentatively, D is TRBD1 (6 bases). The CDR3 is 15 residues long. Trimming removed 3 bases at V and 0 bases at J, with 12 bases between. From germline, CDR1 is LGHNA and CDR2 YSLEER. CDR3 sequence: CASSQPRDTSYEQYF. As DNA, the CDR3 is TGCGCCAGCAGCCAGCCACGGGACACCTCCTACGAGCAGTACTTC.

Notes on this clonotype: One junction end disagrees with the germline gene, perhaps due to a read error. V usage is TRBV20-1 and J usage is TRBJ2-1, with 7 positions matching TRBD2. The CDR3 has 15 amino acids. Germline assignment: CDR1 DFQATT and CDR2 SNEGSKA (reference sequence). The DNA for the CDR3 is TGCAGTGTCACCAGCGGTCTAGCGGTCTACAATGAGCAGTTCTTT. It encodes CSVTSGLAVYNEQFF.

Many counts were recorded for this clonotype. CDR3 nucleotides: TGCAGTGCTAGCGGGCGGGGGGTCGGGGAGACCCAGTACTTC. It specifies CSASGRGVGETQYF. This sequence joins TRBV20-1 and TRBJ2-5; TRBD2 matches 8 bases. V was clipped by 3 bases and J by 5 bases; unmatched bases: 8. The CDR3 length is 14 residues. Germline CDR1 DFQATT, CDR2 SNEGSKA (reference sequence).

As regards this clonotype: A much larger clone sits a single nucleotide away, making a read error possible. V is TRBV6-1 and J is TRBJ2-7, with 8 bases identical to TRBD2. This CDR3 has 15 amino acids. The J segment lost 8 bases and the V segment lost 3 bases, leaving 12 bases of the junction unmatched. Germline CDR1 reads MNHNS; CDR2 reads SASEGT. The CDR3 protein is CASSDGGRSVDKQYF. The CDR3 nucleotides read TGTGCCAGCAGTGATGGCGGGAGGTCGGTGGACAAGCAGTACTTC.

At least ten counts were recorded for this clonotype. CDR3 amino acids: CASSSNRGNTEAFF. The CDR3 DNA sequence: TGTGCCAGCAGCTCAAACAGGGGGAACACTGAAGCTTTCTTT. The J gene is TRBJ1-1, the V gene TRBV13; 7 nucleotides line up with TRBD1. V shed 4 bases, J shed 1 base, and the junction held 3 bases outside the gene matches. Germline V gene data show CDR1 as PRHDT and CDR2 as FYEKMQ (reference sequence). This CDR3 is 14 amino acids long.

The chain employs TRBV7-3 and TRBJ1-2, with D hard to call. Trimming shortened V by 0 bases and J by 10 bases, and 12 bases separated the two germline ends. The CDR3 has 13 amino acids. The germline gives CDR1 SGHTA, CDR2 FQGTGA. CDR3 residues: CASSLTREGDYTF. As DNA, the CDR3 is TGTGCCAGCAGCTTAACTCGGGAGGGAGACTACACCTTC. Complete variable domain (other parts from reference TRBV7-3 and TRBJ1-2): GAGVSQTPSNKVTEKGKYVELRCDPISGHTALYWYRQSLGQGPEFLIYFQGTGAADDSGLPNDRFFAVRPEGSVSTLKIQRTERGDSAVYLCASSLTREGDYTFGSGTRLTVV.

Regarding this clonotype: A clone one base away is much larger, so this may be a read error. V gene TRBV20-1 combines with J gene TRBJ1-5; D unclear. Germline loops: CDR1 DFQATT, CDR2 SNEGSKA (reference sequence). The CDR3 is 14 amino acids. DNA for the CDR3: TGCAGTGCTAGAGCTGGGGATAGCAATCAGTCCCAGCATTTT. Translation: CSARAGDSNQSQHF.

This clonotype has a single count. The germline gene is not matched at one end of the junction; a read error may be the cause. This chain connects TRBV5-4 to TRBJ2-3, with 7 bases fitting TRBD2. Germline V gives CDR1 SGHNT, CDR2 YYREEE (reference sequence). The CDR3 covers 16 residues. The CDR3 coding sequence is TGTGCCAGCAACACGACTAGTGGGGGGGTTACAGATACGCAATATTTT. Translating it yields CASNTTSGGVTDTQYF.

Concerning this clonotype itself: Relative to the germline gene, one junction end is altered; a read error may explain this. The V gene is TRBV6-5, the J gene TRBJ2-2; 8 bases map to TRBD1. The CDR3 runs to 14 residues. The germline V gene has CDR1 MNHEY and CDR2 SVGAGI. The CDR3 reads CASRETGDTGGLFF. CDR3 bases: TGTGCCAGCAGAGAGACAGGGGATACTGGGGGGCTGTTTTTT.

In regard to this clonotype: The CDR3 does not end in the conserved phenylalanine or tryptophan, so this is likely a read error. The chain is built from TRBV10-2 and TRBJ2-2; 11 bases agree with TRBD2. Germline CDR1 WSHSY, CDR2 SAAADI. This CDR3 spans 15 amino acids. The CDR3 is CASSLAGGSAGELFS. The CDR3, as DNA: TGTGCCAGCAGTCTAGCGGGGGGATCGGCCGGGGAGCTGTTTTCT.